This T cell receptor (beta chain) was identified in a study of blood T cell repertoires in COVID-19. In the study overall: Researchers got acute and convalescent COVID-19 samples from the United States, Italy and Spain. PBMCs, B-cell-depleted T cells, or T cells were the source of the cDNA or gDNA that made up the material.

The V gene end was trimmed by 5 bases and the J gene end by 4 bases; junction bases not matched to a gene: 16. The CDR3 is made up of 17 amino acids. Germline V gene sequence: CDR1 MGHRA, CDR2 YSYEKL. Profiling relied on immunoSEQ multiplex PCR, and the TCRdb table lists in-frame clones only, not all of them. The sample consists of roughly 570,000 clones, approximately 88% of them appearing once. This clone has just a few counts. The J gene is TRBJ1-2, the V gene TRBV4-1; 7 bases line up with TRBD1. This receptor was identified in a woman in her forties or fifties with COVID-19, enrolled during active disease. The sample taken for sequencing was peripheral blood. The CDR3 DNA is TGCGCCAGCAGCGGTACCGGGGGACAGTCTTCAACCTATGGCTACACCTTC. This codes for CASSGTGGQSSTYGYTF.